The 3 T cell receptor beta chains reported below all come from one sample, sequenced in a study of blood T cells in healthy people across ages. The use of a sample-barcoded 5' primer and a J-beta primer mix characterized a second PCR of roughly 7 to 11 cycles. Using its own MiXCR run on the 5' RACE reads, TCRdb lists one record per CDR3 protein. The table shows about 640,000 distinct CDR3 sequences, with 45% to 65% occurring only once. Sequencing was performed on blood. The receptors come from a man aged 60-69 years in good health.

This clonotype was detected only a few times. V gene TRBV5-1 combines with J gene TRBJ1-2, with TRBD1 identical over 8 bases. With 2 bases clipped from V and 4 bases from J, the junction kept 1 base outside the gene matches. In germline, CDR1 is SGHRS, CDR2 YFSETQ. The CDR3 contains 13 residues. CDR3 sequence reads: CASSFDRGYGYTF. The CDR3 coding sequence is TGCGCCAGCAGCTTTGACAGGGGCTATGGCTACACCTTC. Variable domain in full (rest from reference TRBV5-1 and TRBJ1-2): KAGVTQTPRYLIKTRGQQVTLSCSPISGHRSVSWYQQTPGQGLQFLFEYFSETQRNKGNFPGRFSGRQFSNSRSEMNVSTLELGDSALYLCASSFDRGYGYTFGSGTRLTVV.

V is TRBV12-3 or TRBV12-4 and J is TRBJ1-1; no definite D call. V gave up 0 bases and J gave up 0 bases, with 8 bases separating them. The CDR3 consists of 15 residues. The CDR3 spells CASSLAGEMNTEAFF. The CDR3 nucleotides read TGTGCCAGCAGTTTAGCGGGAGAAATGAACACTGAAGCTTTCTTT.

This sequence joins TRBV27 and TRBJ2-4; 7 bases map to TRBD2. The J call may be faulty, since TRBJ2-7 better matches the DNA end. The germline gives CDR1 MNHEY, CDR2 SMNVEV (reference sequence). This CDR3 contains 15 residues. The chain's CDR3 is CASSLTPAGKNEQYF. Here the CDR3 DNA reads TGTGCCAGCAGCCTAACACCAGCGGGGAAAAACGAGCAGTACTTC.